This entry lists 19 T cell receptor beta chains sequenced from one sample in a study of T cell responses to AZD1222 COVID-19 vaccine. Produced via immunoSEQ multiplex PCR; TCRdb's table is partial and in-frame only. The sample has roughly 130,000 clones, around 94% seen once. The sample in question was peripheral blood, obtained on day 0 of AZD1222 vaccination. These receptors were taken from an adult in good health.

This chain links TRBV5-1 with TRBJ2-7; D tentatively reads TRBD1 or TRBD2 (6 bases each). The CDR3 consists of 12 residues. Germline CDR1 reads SGHRS; CDR2 reads YFSETQ. Trimming cost V 2 bases and J 6 bases, with 9 bases left between them. The CDR3 loop reads CASSLQGGEQYF. The CDR3 nucleotides read TGCGCCAGCAGCTTACAGGGAGGCGAGCAGTACTTC.

As to this clone: The junction and the germline gene differ at one end; a read error may be behind it. The chain uses TRBV20-1 and TRBJ2-7; TRBD2 matches at 14 bases. Germline V gives CDR1 DFQATT, CDR2 SNEGSKA (reference sequence). CDR3 length: 14 residues. CDR3 sequence reads: CSASGLAGGSEQHF. CDR3 coding DNA: TGCAGTGCTAGTGGACTAGCGGGGGGATCGGAGCAGCACTTC.

This chain links TRBV2 with TRBJ1-2, with D unclear. CDR1 and CDR2 (germline): SNHLY, FYNNEI. The germline V and J ends were trimmed by 2 bases and 4 bases, with 14 bases remaining between them. CDR3 size: 15 residues. The DNA of the CDR3 is TGTGCCAGCAGTGAAATGGGGAATTCGCCCTATGGCTACACCTTC. Its protein product is CASSEMGNSPYGYTF.

V and J are TRBV2 and TRBJ2-1; D perhaps matches TRBD2 (6 bases). This CDR3 comprises 16 residues. Per the germline V gene, CDR1 is SNHLY and CDR2 is FYNNEI. Trimming took off 6 bases at V and 0 bases at J, with 15 bases between the two ends. CDR3 nucleotide sequence: TGTGCCAGCAGGGCCCTGGGGGAGGCCTCCTACAATGAGCAGTTCTTC. Its protein is CASRALGEASYNEQFF. The full variable domain, with the rest looked up from reference TRBV2 and TRBJ2-1, is EPEVTQTPSHQVTQMGQEVILRCVPISNHLYFYWYRQILGQKVEFLVSFYNNEISEKSEIFDDQFSVERPDGSNFTLKIRSTKLEDSAMYFCASRALGEASYNEQFFGPGTRLTVL.

The chain has TRBV27 and TRBJ1-1; maybe TRBD1 (5 bases). Germline lookup yields CDR1 MNHEY and CDR2 SMNVEV (reference sequence). The CDR3 contains 15 residues. The V and J ends lost 2 bases and 1 base respectively, with 11 bases between them. CDR3 nucleotides: TGTGCCAGCAGTTTAAACCCAGGGTGGAACACTGAAGCTTTCTTT. Protein: CASSLNPGWNTEAFF.

The rearrangement joins TRBV5-4 to TRBJ2-3; D gene ambiguous. Germline V CDR1 and CDR2: SGHNT, YYREEE (reference sequence). This CDR3 is built from 15 residues. Trimming removed 5 bases from V and 4 bases from J, with 17 bases in between. CDR3 residues: CASRSLGWRSDTQYF. In DNA form, the CDR3 reads TGTGCCAGCAGATCCCTGGGGTGGCGTTCAGATACGCAGTATTTT.

The genes are TRBV6-1 and TRBJ1-4; D is possibly TRBD1 (5 bases). CDR3 length: 18 amino acids. V lost 4 bases and J 0 bases, leaving 18 bases between the germline ends. CDR1 is MNHNS, CDR2 SASEGT, per germline. The CDR3 reads CASSGSLTAHATNEKLFF. DNA for the CDR3: TGTGCCAGCAGTGGCTCCTTGACAGCTCATGCAACTAATGAAAAACTGTTTTTT.

The rearrangement links TRBV15 to TRBJ2-1; D is uncertain. The CDR3 has 15 residues. The germline V gene has CDR1 LNHNV and CDR2 YYDKDF (reference sequence). With 0 bases removed from V and 3 bases from J, the gap between germline ends came to 9 bases. The CDR3 coding sequence is TGTGCCACCAGCAGAGATGGGCCGGGCTACAATGAGCAGTTCTTC. Amino acids: CATSRDGPGYNEQFF.

This rearrangement joins TRBV5-4 to TRBJ1-1; unclear D gene. Between the trimmed V and J ends, which lost 4 bases and 0 bases, there was a span of 7 bases. There are 13 residues in the CDR3. Germline V gene data show CDR1 as SGHNT and CDR2 as YYREEE (reference sequence). In DNA form, the CDR3 reads TGTGCCAGCAGCCCGGACGTGAACACTGAAGCTTTCTTT. This codes for CASSPDVNTEAFF.

This rearrangement joins TRBV5-1 to TRBJ1-4; TRBD1 aligns across 11 bases. The CDR3 totals 14 residues. Unmatched junction bases numbered 9, after V lost 4 bases and J lost 13 bases. In germline, CDR1 is SGHRS, CDR2 YFSETQ. The CDR3 bases are TGCGCCAGCAGCCGGACAGGGGGCGGAGACTTACTGTTTTTT. Encoded protein: CASSRTGGGDLLFF.

The genes are TRBV6-4 and TRBJ2-3; 11 bases align to TRBD2. V was pared by 5 bases and J by 2 bases, with 18 bases of the junction left unmatched. The CDR3 is 20 residues long. The germline V gene has CDR1 MRHNA and CDR2 SNTAGT. CDR3 sequence (DNA): TGTGCCAGCAGTTTACCCGGGTTAGCGGGAGGGGGATTTCTCACAGATACGCAGTATTTT. This gives the protein CASSLPGLAGGGFLTDTQYF.

The chain has TRBV6-5 and TRBJ1-2; D not resolved. This CDR3 spans 13 amino acids. Germline CDR1 and CDR2: MNHEY and SVGAGI. The V and J ends lost 2 bases and 6 bases respectively, with 10 bases between them. Here the CDR3 reads CASSYEGRDGYTF. The DNA of the CDR3 is TGTGCCAGCAGTTACGAGGGTCGGGATGGCTACACCTTC.

The chain is built from TRBV6-4 and TRBJ1-5, with unresolved D. The V gene's germline CDR1 is MRHNA and CDR2 SNTAGT. The CDR3 spans 15 residues. V was clipped by 4 bases and J by 2 bases, with 12 bases between them. CDR3 in DNA: TGTGCCAGCAGTGTGGACCACGGGGGCAATCAGCCCCAGCATTTT. This translates into CASSVDHGGNQPQHF.

The V and J genes are TRBV19 and TRBJ2-1; D perhaps matches TRBD2 (5 bases). There are 17 residues in the CDR3. Germline V gene data show CDR1 as LNHDA and CDR2 as SQIVND (reference sequence). The V gene lost 4 bases and the J gene lost 0 bases, with 16 bases spanning the gap. CDR3 amino acids: CASSTDLGLVSYNEQFF. The CDR3 DNA follows: TGTGCCAGTAGTACCGATCTCGGACTGGTCTCCTACAATGAGCAGTTCTTC.

The chain combines TRBV4-1 with TRBJ1-2; no definite D call. This CDR3 is built from 14 residues. Trimming took 4 bases from V and 3 from J, leaving 12 bases between them. Germline values: CDR1 MGHRA, CDR2 YSYEKL. The CDR3 region is CASSLQGRDYGYTF. DNA of the CDR3: TGCGCCAGCAGCCTACAAGGAAGGGACTATGGCTACACCTTC.

The chain couples TRBV28 to TRBJ2-1, with TRBD2 matching over 9 bases. The germline V gene encodes CDR1 MDHEN and CDR2 SYDVKM. J gave up 0 bases and V 6 bases, and 6 bases lay outside the gene matches. There are 16 residues in the CDR3. In nucleotides, the CDR3 is TGTGCCAGCAGGACTAGCGGAACAAGCTCCTACAATGAGCAGTTCTTC. This codes for CASRTSGTSSYNEQFF.

This chain joins TRBV5-1 and TRBJ2-3; D might be TRBD1 or TRBD2, each matching 6 bases. The CDR3 spans 16 residues. V was cut by 0 bases and J by 2 bases, with 13 bases left in between. In germline, CDR1 is SGHRS, CDR2 YFSETQ. The CDR3 DNA follows: TGCGCCAGCAGCTTGGTCGGGGGCGGACACACAGATACGCAGTATTTT. Its translation is CASSLVGGGHTDTQYF.

The chain uses TRBV19 and TRBJ1-4, with unresolved D. There are 17 residues in the CDR3. V lost 2 bases and J lost 3, with 16 bases in between. Germline CDR1 LNHDA, CDR2 SQIVND (reference sequence). The DNA for the CDR3 is TGTGCCAGTAGTATATTAGGCCAGTCACCGGCTAATGAAAAACTGTTTTTT. Translation: CASSILGQSPANEKLFF.

The gene calls are TRBV9 and TRBJ1-1; 7 bases match TRBD1. The CDR3 length is 14 residues. Trimming at V came to 4 bases and at J to 0 bases, leaving 3 bases not matched to a gene. Germline V lookup: CDR1 SGDLS, CDR2 YYNGEE. The CDR3 loop reads CASSTTGLNTEAFF. CDR3 bases: TGTGCCAGCAGCACGACAGGGCTGAACACTGAAGCTTTCTTT.